These 21 T cell receptor beta chains originate from one sample sequenced in a study of CD8 T cells in ankylosing spondylitis (dated by TCRdb to between 2016 and 2019). The library was made by 5' RACE. The data were produced on an Illumina HiSeq 2500. The raw public reads went through TCRdb reprocessing: fastp at Q25, MiXCR clone calling, in-frame beta chains kept. Here each entry gathers all rows of one CDR3 protein and keeps the most common genes and DNA. This sample comprises 300,000 to 400,000 distinct CDR3 sequences, 11% of them detected only once. Jointly, the top ten make up roughly 9.2% of the sample. The sequencing sample was made of blood, either unsorted or a sorted T cell fraction (not recorded which). These TCRs come from a female donor with ankylosing spondylitis or in good health (not recorded which).

A few counts support this clonotype. The genes are TRBV5-1 and TRBJ2-6; 10 bases are a match to TRBD1. J was trimmed by 0 bases and V by 0 bases; bases with no gene match: 3. The CDR3 is 18 residues long. Per germline, CDR1 SGHRS and CDR2 YFSETQ. CDR3: CASSLGDRGDSGANVLTF. CDR3 bases: TGCGCCAGCAGCTTGGGGGACAGGGGCGACTCTGGGGCCAACGTCCTGACTTTC. Full variable domain (missing parts from reference TRBV5-1 and TRBJ2-6): KAGVTQTPRYLIKTRGQQVTLSCSPISGHRSVSWYQQTPGQGLQFLFEYFSETQRNKGNFPGRFSGRQFSNSRSEMNVSTLELGDSALYLCASSLGDRGDSGANVLTFGAGSRLTVL.

This clonotype has at least ten counts. The chain combines TRBV12-3 or TRBV12-4 with TRBJ1-5, with TRBD1 identical over 9 bases. Losses at the gene ends were 6 bases for V and 6 bases for J; bases not matched to a gene: 6. The CDR3 runs 14 residues. In nucleotides, the CDR3 is TGTGCCAGCAGGGAGACAGGGGGGGGTCAGCCCCAGCATTTT. Translation: CASRETGGGQPQHF.

J is TRBJ1-2 and V is TRBV5-4; D remains ambiguous. The CDR3 sequence is 15 residues long. CDR1 and CDR2 from the germline V gene are SGHNT and YYREEE (reference sequence). V gave up 0 bases and J gave up 7 bases, with 16 bases separating them. This chain's CDR3 is CASSLDLKGTGGYTF. The DNA of the CDR3 is TGTGCCAGCAGCTTGGACCTAAAAGGTACCGGTGGCTACACCTTC.

The sample holds a few counts of this clonotype. The rearrangement joins TRBV28 to TRBJ2-3; a weak D match, TRBD1 (5 bases). CDR1 is MDHEN, CDR2 SYDVKM, per germline. The CDR3 sequence is 13 residues long. V gave up 8 bases and J gave up 4 bases, with 13 bases separating them. DNA of the CDR3: TGTGCCAGCGGCTCCAGGGTTTCAGATACGCAGTATTTT. This codes for CASGSRVSDTQYF.

The CDR3 DNA reads as TGCAGTGCACCCAACAGGGGGCGGGAAGAGACCCAGTACTTC. Its translation: CSAPNRGREETQYF. The chain joins TRBV20-1 to TRBJ2-5; TRBD1 agrees at 9 bases. CDR1 DFQATT and CDR2 SNEGSKA come from the germline V gene (reference sequence). V shed 6 bases and J 3 bases; nucleotides not matched to a gene: 8. The CDR3 spans 14 residues.

There are many counts of this clonotype. The gene calls are TRBV20-1 and TRBJ2-5, with unresolved D. The CDR3 has 12 residues. V shed 5 bases and J shed 1 base, with 8 bases lying between them. Per the germline V gene, CDR1 is DFQATT and CDR2 is SNEGSKA (reference sequence). The CDR3 sequence: CSALRIQETQYF. In nucleotides, the CDR3 is TGCAGTGCTCTGCGGATCCAAGAGACCCAGTACTTC.

In this sample, this clonotype turned up many times. This chain joins TRBV20-1 and TRBJ1-5; D unresolved. The CDR3 runs 14 residues. CDR1 and CDR2 (germline): DFQATT, SNEGSKA (reference sequence). V lost 1 base, J lost 1 base, and 8 bases lay in between. As DNA, the CDR3 is TGCAGTGCTAGAGCCCTCCGAAGCAATCAGCCCCAGCATTTT. Protein product: CSARALRSNQPQHF.

This clonotype has a count of ten or more. The chain couples TRBV28 to TRBJ1-5; D unclear. The CDR3 is 15 amino acids. Germline-derived CDR1 and CDR2 are MDHEN and SYDVKM. V was trimmed by 5 bases and J by 2 bases, leaving 13 bases between them. The CDR3 DNA reads TGTGCCAGCAGTGGGCGGGAGGAGGGCAATCAGCCCCAGCATTTT. This sequence encodes CASSGREEGNQPQHF.

The chain has TRBV4-1 and TRBJ1-1, with a tentative D call TRBD1 (5 bases). Germline CDR1 and CDR2: MGHRA and YSYEKL. V shed 0 bases and J shed 2 bases, with 10 bases lying between them. The CDR3 sequence is 15 residues long. The CDR3 region is CASSQDPGRNTEAFF. DNA for the CDR3: TGCGCCAGCAGCCAAGATCCAGGGAGAAACACTGAAGCTTTCTTT.

This chain connects TRBV7-2 to TRBJ2-5; D is possibly TRBD2 (5 bases). CDR1 and CDR2 from the germline V gene are SGHTA and FQGNSA. The germline V and J ends were trimmed by 3 bases and 5 bases, with 16 bases remaining between them. The CDR3 totals 15 residues. This CDR3 is CASSFPTRAGETQYF. DNA of the CDR3: TGTGCCAGCAGCTTCCCTACCCGGGCGGGCGAGACCCAGTACTTC.

This clonotype was observed at least ten times. The CDR3 region is CASSSSGGRTDTQYF. The CDR3 coding sequence is TGTGCCAGCAGTTCCAGCGGGGGTCGCACAGATACGCAGTATTTT. The chain combines TRBV28 with TRBJ2-3; 8 bases are shared with TRBD2. Germline V lookup: CDR1 MDHEN, CDR2 SYDVKM. CDR3 length: 15 amino acids. The V segment lost 4 bases and the J segment 1 base; nucleotides outside the gene matches: 4.

In its sample, this clonotype was seen many times. CDR3 sequence: CASSAYSTVNEKLFF. The CDR3, as DNA: TGTGCCAGCAGCGCGTACTCAACGGTTAATGAAAAACTGTTTTTT. The chain couples TRBV9 to TRBJ1-4, with unresolved D. Per germline, CDR1 SGDLS and CDR2 YYNGEE. The length of the CDR3 is 15 residues. Deletions cut 3 bases from V and 4 bases from J, with 13 bases between.

This clonotype was found many times. The chain joins TRBV20-1 to TRBJ1-1; no firm D call. The CDR3 is made up of 14 amino acids. The germline V gene encodes CDR1 DFQATT and CDR2 SNEGSKA (reference sequence). V was pared by 6 bases and J by 5 bases, with 19 bases between. This CDR3 is CSALDGVVLTEAFF. DNA for the CDR3: TGCAGTGCGCTGGACGGGGTAGTTTTGACTGAAGCTTTCTTT.

V usage is TRBV30 and J usage is TRBJ1-2; 7 bases align to TRBD1. There are 14 residues in the CDR3. J was trimmed by 6 bases and V by 3 bases; bases with no gene match: 10. The V gene's germline CDR1 is GTSNPN and CDR2 SVGIG (reference sequence). The CDR3 DNA follows: TGTGCCTGGAGAGCTACAGGGGAGTCTCATGGCTACACCTTC. It translates to CAWRATGESHGYTF. The full variable domain, with the rest looked up from reference TRBV30 and TRBJ1-2, is SQTIHQWPATLVQPVGSPLSLECTVEGTSNPNLYWYRQAAGRGLQLLFYSVGIGQISSEVPQNLSASRPQDRQFILSSKKLLLSDSGFYLCAWRATGESHGYTFGSGTRLTVV.

This clonotype occurred a few times. V is TRBV7-2 and J is TRBJ2-3, with 7 bases identical to TRBD2. The germline V gene encodes CDR1 SGHTA and CDR2 FQGNSA. The length of the CDR3 is 12 residues. Trimming removed 3 bases from V and 6 bases from J; junction bases left unmatched: 0. The CDR3 sequence: CASSFSGDTQYF. CDR3 DNA sequence: TGTGCCAGCAGCTTTAGCGGGGATACGCAGTATTTT.

V and J are TRBV5-5 and TRBJ2-3; TRBD2 matches at 8 bases. Germline values: CDR1 SGHKS, CDR2 YYEKEE (reference sequence). The CDR3 covers 18 residues. The ends lost 2 bases at V and 0 bases at J; junction bases unmatched: 11. The DNA of the CDR3 is TGTGCCAGCAGCTTAAGCGGGGGCCGTTTTCGTAGCACAGATACGCAGTATTTT. Protein product: CASSLSGGRFRSTDTQYF.

This clonotype appeared a few times. The chain carries TRBV12-3 or TRBV12-4 and TRBJ2-7, with D possibly TRBD1 on 6 matching bases. The CDR3 has 14 amino acids. The V end lost 6 bases, the J end lost 3 bases, and 15 bases lay between the germline ends. The CDR3 reads CASRKGGPLYEQYF. DNA for the CDR3: TGTGCCAGCAGGAAAGGGGGTCCACTCTACGAGCAGTACTTC.

The sample holds many counts of this clonotype. Written as DNA, the CDR3 is TGTGCCAGCAGCAGAGACCGGGACAGGGAATTCTCTGGAAACACCATATATTTT. Amino acid sequence: CASSRDRDREFSGNTIYF. The chain links TRBV21-1 to TRBJ1-3; the listed D gene, TRBD1, was not tested against the DNA. TRBV21-1 is shown as a pseudogene. The CDR3 runs to 18 residues.

This clonotype was seen at least ten times. V is TRBV7-2 and J is TRBJ2-1; TRBD1 might be the D (5 bases). V lost 7 bases to trimming and J lost 2 bases, with 15 bases between them. This CDR3 spans 15 amino acids. CDR1 and CDR2 (germline): SGHTA, FQGNSA. CDR3 in amino acids: CASTYSRGPYNEQFF. In DNA form, the CDR3 reads TGTGCCAGCACCTATTCAAGGGGCCCCTACAATGAGCAGTTCTTC. The variable domain in full, with the rest retrieved from reference TRBV7-2 and TRBJ2-1, is GAGVSQSPSNKVTEKGKDVELRCDPISGHTALYWYRQSLGQGLEFLIYFQGNSAPDKSGLPSDRFSAERTGGSVSTLTIQRTQQEDSAVYLCASTYSRGPYNEQFFGPGTRLTVL.

This clonotype was detected many times. The chain recombines TRBV5-1 with TRBJ2-7, with 7 bases matching TRBD2. The germline gives CDR1 SGHRS, CDR2 YFSETQ. The CDR3 length is 20 residues. J was trimmed by 0 bases and V by 7 bases; bases with no gene match: 25. The DNA of the CDR3 is TGCGCCAGCGCACCGTATGAGCTTCCAGTTTTCCAGCGGGACTCCTACGAGCAGTACTTC. Its protein product is CASAPYELPVFQRDSYEQYF.

There are many counts of this clonotype. The chain employs TRBV7-2 and TRBJ1-5; D gene unclear. Germline CDR1 SGHTA, CDR2 FQGNSA. Trimming stripped 5 bases from V and 3 bases from J, with 14 bases between. The CDR3 loop spans 15 amino acids. The CDR3 sequence is CASSPDGRSNQPQHF. The DNA of the CDR3 is TGTGCCAGCAGCCCCGACGGCAGATCCAATCAGCCCCAGCATTTT. The entire variable domain, with the rest obtained from reference TRBV7-2 and TRBJ1-5, is as follows: GAGVSQSPSNKVTEKGKDVELRCDPISGHTALYWYRQSLGQGLEFLIYFQGNSAPDKSGLPSDRFSAERTGGSVSTLTIQRTQQEDSAVYLCASSPDGRSNQPQHFGDGTRLSIL.